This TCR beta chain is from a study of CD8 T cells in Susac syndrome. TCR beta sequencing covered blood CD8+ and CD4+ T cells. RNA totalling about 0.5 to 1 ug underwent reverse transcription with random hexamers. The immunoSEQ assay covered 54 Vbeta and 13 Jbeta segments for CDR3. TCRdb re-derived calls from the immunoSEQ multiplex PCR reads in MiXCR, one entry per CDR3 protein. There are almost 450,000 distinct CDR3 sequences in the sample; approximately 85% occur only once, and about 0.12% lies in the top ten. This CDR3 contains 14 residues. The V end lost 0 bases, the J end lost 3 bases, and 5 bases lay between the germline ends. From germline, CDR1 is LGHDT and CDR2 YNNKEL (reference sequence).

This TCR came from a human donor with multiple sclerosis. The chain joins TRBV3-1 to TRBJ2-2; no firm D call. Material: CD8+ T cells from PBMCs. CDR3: CASSQDPYTGELFF. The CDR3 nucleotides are TGTGCCAGCAGCCAAGACCCGTACACCGGGGAGCTGTTTTTT. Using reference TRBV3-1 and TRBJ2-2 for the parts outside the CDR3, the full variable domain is DTAVSQTPKYLVTQMGNDKSIKCEQNLGHDTMYWYKQDSKKFLKIMFSYNNKELIINETVPNRFSPKSPDKAHLNLHINSLELGDSAVYFCASSQDPYTGELFFGEGSRLTVL.